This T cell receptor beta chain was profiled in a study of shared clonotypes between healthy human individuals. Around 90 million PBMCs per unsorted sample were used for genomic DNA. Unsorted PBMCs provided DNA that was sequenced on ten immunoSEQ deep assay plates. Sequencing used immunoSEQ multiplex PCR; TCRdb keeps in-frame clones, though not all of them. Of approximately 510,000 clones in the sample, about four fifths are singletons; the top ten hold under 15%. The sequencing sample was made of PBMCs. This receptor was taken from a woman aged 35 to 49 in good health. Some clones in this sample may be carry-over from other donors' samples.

The CDR3 here is CASSSGTVRETQYF. CDR3 sequence (DNA): TGTGCCAGCAGTTCCGGGACCGTCCGGGAGACCCAGTACTTC. The chain links TRBV28 to TRBJ2-5; D is tentatively TRBD1 or TRBD2 (5 bases each). This CDR3 contains 14 residues. Germline V gene lookup returns CDR1 MDHEN and CDR2 SYDVKM. Trimming took 4 bases from V and 5 from J, leaving 14 bases between them.